This T cell receptor beta chain is drawn from a study of shared T cell receptors in the human thymus. Repertoires were generated with immunoSEQ multiplex PCR, while TCRdb's copy carries only in-frame clones and drops some. This repertoire shows about 730,000 clones, 70% to 90% found once; its top ten account for roughly 0.01%. The data were also submitted as part of a second study, on human thymus T cells. As that report states: V and J gene usage appeared biased in thymic and blood repertoires.

Sequenced material: thymocytes. This TCR came from a girl under three years old with a congenital heart defect.

Here the CDR3 reads CASSPDRVGDTEAFF. CDR3 coding DNA: TGTGCCAGCAGTCCTGACAGGGTCGGGGACACTGAAGCTTTCTTT. The rearrangement joins TRBV27 to TRBJ1-1, with 7 nucleotides matching TRBD1. Per germline, CDR1 MNHEY and CDR2 SMNVEV (reference sequence). The CDR3 covers 15 residues. Trimming cost V 5 bases and J 3 bases; bases outside gene matches: 9.